Below, one T cell receptor beta chain is given with its context. The antigen is undetermined. The CDR3 has 15 amino acids. The V gene's germline CDR1 is SEHNR and CDR2 FQNEAQ (reference sequence). With 1 base clipped from V and 7 bases from J, the junction kept 6 bases outside the gene matches. This sample stems from a study of blood T cells in healthy people across ages. Study-wide results and limits: It was not known whether donors were CMV positive (a possible confounder of expanded clonotype changes). Estimates of total diversity, which came from one million sequenced T cells, were considered to be underestimates.

Through a sample-barcoded 5' primer and a J-beta primer mix, a second PCR was run for 7 to 11 cycles. Sequencing of every sample gave 3 million or more CDR3-containing paired-end reads. Using its own MiXCR run on the 5' RACE reads, TCRdb lists one record per CDR3 protein. The table lists over 1,300,000 distinct CDR3 sequences, approximately 59% of them singletons. This receptor was identified in a young man in good health. The source material was blood. The chain employs TRBV7-9 and TRBJ1-4, with 7 positions matching TRBD1. CDR3: CASSLVRDSREKLFF. CDR3 nucleotide sequence: TGTGCCAGCAGCTTAGTCCGGGACAGTCGTGAAAAACTGTTTTTT.